This T cell receptor beta chain appears in the sequencing data of a study of T cell repertoires in cytomegalovirus infection. Whole-study context: Indications of both CMV infection and matching HLA type were provided by public TCR beta signatures.

Germline lookup yields CDR1 LGHDT and CDR2 YNNKEL (reference sequence). This CDR3 contains 12 residues. V lost 0 bases to trimming and J lost 5 bases, with 3 bases between them. Study-wide results and caveats: People with CMV and the relevant HLA were identified by cumulative public TCR beta family frequency. Predominance within the ex vivo response was attributable to HLA-C-restricted CMV-specific TCR beta clonotypes.

In regard to this clonotype: As yet, its antigen is unknown.

TCRdb used MiXCR to reprocess the reads, holding one entry per CDR3 protein. Of roughly 720,000 distinct CDR3 sequences in the sample, approximately 40% are singletons; the top ten hold roughly 2.8%. The sample was PBMCs. V is TRBV3-1 and J is TRBJ2-3; D is undetermined. The sequence was collected from a human donor in good health (CMV status not recorded). Some clones in this sample may be carry-over from other donors' samples. This CDR3 is CASSQEVDTQYF. DNA for the CDR3: TGTGCCAGCAGCCAAGAGGTAGATACGCAGTATTTT.